The rows below give T cell receptor beta chains drawn from one sample of a study of CD8 T cells in Susac syndrome. One entry per CDR3 protein, called by TCRdb with MiXCR from the immunoSEQ multiplex PCR reads. The table has 150,000 to 200,000 distinct CDR3 sequences, roughly 95% seen once. Sequencing used CD4+ T cells from PBMCs. These receptor sequences come from a human donor with multiple sclerosis. Each CDR3 is given with its conserved first and last residue. A D gene is named only where the DNA matches it firmly. Not all rows give a size; the values are once, few, many and, for expanded clones, a class.

>-|15|TRBV3-1|-|TRBJ2-2
TGTGCCAGCAGAGGACAGACCTATGGTACCGGGGAGCTGTTTTTT
CASRGQTYGTGELFF
>-|12|TRBV24-1|-|TRBJ1-5
TGTGCCACCAGTGATCGCGATCAGCCCCAGCATTTT
CATSDRDQPQHF
>-|16|TRBV4-1|-|TRBJ1-5
TGCGCCAGCAGCCAAGATCTCGGGGGCGGCAATCAGCCCCAGCATTTT
CASSQDLGGGNQPQHF
>-|15|TRBV3-1|TRBD1|TRBJ1-1
TGTGCCAGCAGCCAAGAAGGGACAGGGGGCACTGAAGCTTTCTTT
CASSQEGTGGTEAFF
>once|15|TRBV7-8|TRBD1|TRBJ1-5
TGTGCCAGCAGCTTAGGTGAGGGGGCAGTTCAGCCCCAGCATTTT
CASSLGEGAVQPQHF
>-|11|TRBV29-1|-|TRBJ1-2
TGCAGCGTTGGAACCGGAGATGGCTACACCTTC
CSVGTGDGYTF
>-|15|TRBV20-1|TRBD1|TRBJ1-1
TGCAGTGCTAGCCGTCGGGGCAGGGGGCGTGCTGAAGCTTTCTTT
CSASRRGRGRAEAFF
>-|13|TRBV20-1|TRBD2|TRBJ2-7
TGCAGTGCTCCCACACCCGGGAGGTACGAGCAGTACTTC
CSAPTPGRYEQYF
>once|15|TRBV6-6|-|TRBJ1-5
TGTGCCAGCAGTTTAGCCCGAGGGACAATAGAGCCCCAGCATTTT
CASSLARGTIEPQHF
>-|13|TRBV3-1|-|TRBJ1-5
TGTGCCAGCAGCCAACAGGGTTCTCAGCCCCAGCATTTT
CASSQQGSQPQHF
>-|14|TRBV5-6|-|TRBJ1-2
TGTGCCAGCAGCCCATGGGGGCTCTTCTATGGCTACACCTTC
CASSPWGLFYGYTF
>-|11|TRBV29-1|-|TRBJ1-1
TGCAGCGTTAGGGCGAACTCTGAAGCTTTCTTT
CSVRANSEAFF
>-|15|TRBV6-4|-|TRBJ1-2
TGTGCCAGCAGTGTAGAGTTCGATATCCAGAGTGGCTACACCTTC
CASSVEFDIQSGYTF